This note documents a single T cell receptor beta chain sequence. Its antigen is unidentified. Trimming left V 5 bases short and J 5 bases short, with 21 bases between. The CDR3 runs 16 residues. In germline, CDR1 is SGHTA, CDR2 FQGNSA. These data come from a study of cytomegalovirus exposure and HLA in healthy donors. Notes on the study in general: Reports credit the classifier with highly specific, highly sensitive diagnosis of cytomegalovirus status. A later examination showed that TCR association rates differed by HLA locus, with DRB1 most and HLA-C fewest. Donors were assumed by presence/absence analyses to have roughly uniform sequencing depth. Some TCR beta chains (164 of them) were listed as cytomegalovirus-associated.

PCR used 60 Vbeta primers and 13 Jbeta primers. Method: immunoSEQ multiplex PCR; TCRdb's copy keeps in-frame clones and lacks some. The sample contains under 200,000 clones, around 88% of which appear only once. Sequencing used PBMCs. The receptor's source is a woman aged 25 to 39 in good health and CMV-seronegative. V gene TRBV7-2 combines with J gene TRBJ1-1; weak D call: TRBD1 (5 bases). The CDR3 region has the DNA TGTGCCAGCAGCCCACTGCTCGGGGGGGGGAAGACTGAAGCTTTCTTT. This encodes CASSPLLGGGKTEAFF.